What follows are 7 T cell receptor beta chains derived from one specimen sequenced in a study of cytomegalovirus exposure and HLA in healthy donors. Vbeta (60) and Jbeta (13) primers were used in the PCR. The table came from immunoSEQ multiplex PCR; TCRdb's copy has only in-frame clones and leaves some out. The table counts around 130,000 clones; 1.5% to 1.8% lies in the top ten. The specimen was PBMCs. These receptors originate from a woman between 40 and 50 years old in good health and CMV-seronegative.

Turning to this clone: A read error may account for a junction end that differs from germline. The rearrangement links TRBV19 to TRBJ1-1; no clear D. Germline lookup yields CDR1 LNHDA and CDR2 SQIVND (reference sequence). The CDR3 length is 12 residues. The CDR3 reads CASSIVGRQAFF. The CDR3 bases are TGTGCCAGTAGCATAGTCGGGAGGCAGGCTTTCTTT.

V usage is TRBV2 and J usage is TRBJ1-5; 9 nucleotides match TRBD1. CDR3 size: 19 residues. With 4 bases clipped from V and 0 bases from J, the junction kept 13 bases outside the gene matches. CDR1 and CDR2 (germline): SNHLY, FYNNEI. The CDR3 region is CASSARDRVPFYSNQPQHF. The CDR3 DNA reads TGTGCCAGCAGTGCCCGGGACAGGGTTCCTTTTTATAGCAATCAGCCCCAGCATTTT.

CDR3 bases: TGTGCCAGCAGTATCCGGACACTTCAAGAGACCCAGTACTTC. Translated: CASSIRTLQETQYF. V usage is TRBV7-2 and J usage is TRBJ2-5; weak D call: TRBD1 (5 bases). Germline CDR1 is SGHTA and CDR2 is FQGNSA. V lost 6 bases to trimming and J lost 2 bases, with 13 bases between them. The CDR3 extends over 14 amino acids. The full variable domain, in which reference TRBV7-2 and TRBJ2-5 provide the parts outside the CDR3, is GAGVSQSPSNKVTEKGKDVELRCDPISGHTALYWYRQSLGQGLEFLIYFQGNSAPDKSGLPSDRFSAERTGGSVSTLTIQRTQQEDSAVYLCASSIRTLQETQYFGPGTRLLVL.

The V gene is TRBV13, the J gene TRBJ1-2, with TRBD1 as a possible D gene (6 bases). The germline gives CDR1 PRHDT, CDR2 FYEKMQ (reference sequence). CDR3 length equals 14 residues. With 6 bases removed from V and 4 bases from J, the gap between germline ends came to 15 bases. CDR3 sequence: CASRLQGSIYGYTF. CDR3 sequence (DNA): TGTGCCAGCAGACTACAGGGATCTATCTATGGCTACACCTTC.

The gene calls are TRBV11-2 and TRBJ1-3; weak D call: TRBD1 (6 bases). This CDR3 spans 15 amino acids. CDR1 is SGHAT and CDR2 is FQNNGV in the germline V gene. Trimming shortened V by 5 bases and J by 10 bases, and 21 bases separated the two germline ends. CDR3 residues: CASSLRGGPPNTIYF. CDR3 coding DNA: TGTGCCAGCAGCCTCCGGGGGGGGCCTCCTAATACCATATATTTT. Using reference TRBV11-2 and TRBJ1-3 for the parts outside the CDR3, the full variable domain is EAGVAQSPRYKIIEKRQSVAFWCNPISGHATLYWYQQILGQGPKLLIQFQNNGVVDDSQLPKDRFSAERLKGVDSTLKIQPAKLEDSAVYLCASSLRGGPPNTIYFGEGSWLTVV.

V gene TRBV9 combines with J gene TRBJ2-5; 15 nucleotides line up with TRBD2. Germline V gene sequence: CDR1 SGDLS, CDR2 YYNGEE. V trimming: 3 bases; J trimming: 5 bases; junction bases outside the gene matches: 5. The CDR3 is 16 residues long. CDR3 in DNA: TGTGCCAGCAGCGGGACTAGCGGGGGGGTCGGGGAGACCCAGTACTTC. Translating gives CASSGTSGGVGETQYF.

The V gene is TRBV7-8, the J gene TRBJ2-7; D not certain. V was clipped by 5 bases and J by 0 bases, with 11 bases between them. Germline CDR1 is SGHVS and CDR2 is FQNEAQ. The CDR3 runs to 14 residues. The CDR3 protein is CASSPGGFSYEQYV. DNA of the CDR3: TGTGCCAGCAGCCCCGGCGGATTCTCCTACGAGCAGTACGTC.